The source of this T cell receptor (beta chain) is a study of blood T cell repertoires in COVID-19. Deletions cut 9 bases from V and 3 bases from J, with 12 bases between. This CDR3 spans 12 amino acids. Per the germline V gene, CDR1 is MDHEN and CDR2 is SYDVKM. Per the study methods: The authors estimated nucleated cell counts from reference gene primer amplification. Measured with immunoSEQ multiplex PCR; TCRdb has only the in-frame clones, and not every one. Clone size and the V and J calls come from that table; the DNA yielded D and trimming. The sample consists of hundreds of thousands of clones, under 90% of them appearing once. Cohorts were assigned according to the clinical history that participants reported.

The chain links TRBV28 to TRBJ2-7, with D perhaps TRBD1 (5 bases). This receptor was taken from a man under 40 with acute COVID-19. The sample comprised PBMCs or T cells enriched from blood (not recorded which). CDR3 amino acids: CASSQGSYEQYV. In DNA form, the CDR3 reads TGTGCCAGTTCCCAGGGAAGCTACGAGCAGTACGTC.